This is a list of T cell receptor beta chains from one sample in a study of CD8+CD57+ T cells in acquired aplastic anemia. From the reads, TCRdb called clonotypes with MiXCR, one entry per CDR3 protein. Here the sample spans about 160,000 distinct CDR3 sequences, around 45% being singletons. The sequencing sample was made of sorted CD4+, CD8+, or CD8+CD57+ T cells (not recorded which) from PBMCs. The source is a human donor in good health. Each CDR3 is given with its conserved first and last residue. Fields, in order: J gene, V gene, clone size, D gene, CDR3 length, CDR3 DNA, CDR3 protein. D genes are given only for firm matches. Not every row has a clone size; where given, it reads once, few, many or a size class.

>TRBJ1-1|TRBV11-2|.|TRBD1|14
TGTGCCAGCAGCTTAGCGACAGGGGGCACTGAAGCTCTCTTT
CASSLATGGTEALF
>TRBJ1-1|TRBV12-3/TRBV12-4|few|.|15
TGTGCCAGCAGCTCCGGTCCAAGGCGGAACACTGAAGCTTTCTTT
CASSSGPRRNTEAFF
>TRBJ1-4|TRBV11-2|many|.|16
TGTGCCAGCAGCTTAGTCCGGGATACTAAGTTAGGAAAACTGTTTTTT
CASSLVRDTKLGKLFF
>TRBJ1-6|TRBV12-3/TRBV12-4|many|TRBD1|15
TGTGCCAGCAGTTTACTGGCAGGGGGTAATTCACCCCTCCACTTT
CASSLLAGGNSPLHF
>TRBJ2-7|TRBV7-9|few|.|13
TGTGCCAGCAGCCCCCCCGGAGCCTACGAGCAGTACTTC
CASSPPGAYEQYF
>TRBJ1-2|TRBV12-3/TRBV12-4|.|.|13
TGTGTCAGCAGTCCGAGGATTAACTGTGGCTACACCTTC
CVSSPRINCGYTF
>TRBJ2-2|TRBV18|.|.|15
TGTGCCAGCTCAGCGGGACTCCCGAACACCGGGGAGCTGTTTTTT
CASSAGLPNTGELFF
>TRBJ2-7|TRBV4-1|once|TRBD1|17
TGCGCCAGCAGCCAAGTCTTTCCCGGGACAGGGGTTGACGAGCAGTACTTC
CASSQVFPGTGVDEQYF
>TRBJ1-2|TRBV18|.|.|12
TGTGCCAGCTCACCAAAGGGTGATGGCTACACCTTC
CASSPKGDGYTF
>TRBJ2-6|TRBV4-3|.|.|16
TGCGCCAGCAGCCAAGAGGAGGGCTCTGGGGCCAACGTCCTGACTTTC
CASSQEEGSGANVLTF
>TRBJ1-1|TRBV29-1|.|.|13
TGCAGCGTTGAAGGGACGAAGAACACTGAAGCTTTCTTT
CSVEGTKNTEAFF
>TRBJ2-3|TRBV5-1|.|.|14
TGCGCCAGCAGCTTGGCTAGCGACACAGATACGCAGTATTTT
CASSLASDTDTQYF
>TRBJ1-5|TRBV20-1|many|TRBD1|14
TGCAGTGCTAGAGTGGGGACAGACTATCAGCCCCAGCATTTT
CSARVGTDYQPQHF
>TRBJ2-2|TRBV20-1|many|.|12
TGCAGTTTCCGGGGGAACACCGGGGAGCTGTTTTTT
CSFRGNTGELFF
>TRBJ2-3|TRBV10-1|many|TRBD2|16
TGCGCCAGCAGTGATTCTCTAGCGGGAGGTACAGATACGCAGTATTTT
CASSDSLAGGTDTQYF
>TRBJ2-3|TRBV29-1|many|.|13
TGCAGCGAGGGGGGACTTGTCACAGATACGCAGTATTTT
CSEGGLVTDTQYF
>TRBJ2-3|TRBV6-2/TRBV6-3|.|TRBD2|15
TGTGCCAGCAGACTAGCGGGAGGGGACACAGATACGCAGTATTTT
CASRLAGGDTDTQYF
>TRBJ1-6|TRBV5-1|.|TRBD1|13
TGCGCCAGCGACAGGGATGGTGATTCACCCCTCCACTTT
CASDRDGDSPLHF
>TRBJ1-5|TRBV24-1|.|.|17
TGTGCCACCAGTGATTTGAGTCAGCCAGCTGTAGATCAGCCCCAGCATTTT
CATSDLSQPAVDQPQHF
>TRBJ1-1|TRBV7-2|.|TRBD1|12
TGTGCCAGCAGCTTTAGGGACAGTGAAGCTTTCTTT
CASSFRDSEAFF
>TRBJ2-2|TRBV29-1|few|TRBD1|14
TGCAGCGTCCCAGGGACAGGGGGAACCGGGGAGCTGTTTTTT
CSVPGTGGTGELFF
>TRBJ1-6|TRBV20-1|.|TRBD1|14
TGCAGTGCTAGAGTGGGGACAGGGGTCTCGCCCCTCCACTTT
CSARVGTGVSPLHF
>TRBJ1-1|TRBV10-2|.|.|12
TGCGCCAGCGGGGGCATCAACACTGAAGCTTTCTTT
CASGGINTEAFF
>TRBJ1-1|TRBV11-2|.|TRBD1|14
TGTGCCAGCAGCTTAGCGACAGGGGGCACTGAAGCTTTCTTT
CASSLATGGTEAFF
>TRBJ1-2|TRBV11-1|.|TRBD1|16
TGTGCCAGGCAAAGGGGGACAGGGAAAGGGGACTATGGCTACACCTTC
CARQRGTGKGDYGYTF
>TRBJ1-1|TRBV11-2|many|.|11
TGTGCCAGCAGCCCCCAGCGAGTGGCTTTCTTT
CASSPQRVAFF
>TRBJ1-3|TRBV4-1|few|.|15
TGCGCCAGCAGCCAAGGGAGGGGATCTGGAAACACCATATATTTT
CASSQGRGSGNTIYF
>TRBJ2-7|TRBV25-1|.|TRBD1|11
TGTGCAAACGGACAGGACTACGAGCAGTACTTC
CANGQDYEQYF
>TRBJ2-4|TRBV4-1|few|TRBD1|17
TGCGCCAGCAGCCAAGCTCGCAGGGGGATTGGCAAAAACATTCAGTACTTC
CASSQARRGIGKNIQYF
>TRBJ2-2|TRBV10-3|few|TRBD1|18
TGTGCCAGCAGTTACTCCATTCCGACAGGGCCTCTATCCGGGGAGCTGTTTTTT
CASSYSIPTGPLSGELFF